This entry concerns a single TCR beta chain. TCRdb used MiXCR to reprocess the RT-PCR reads, holding one entry per CDR3 protein. The sample includes more than 550,000 distinct CDR3 sequences, more than 13% of them seen just once. The clonotype comes from a female donor in good health, serving as a healthy control. Sequencing used memory CD4+ T cells from blood.

DNA of the CDR3: TGTGCCACCAGTGATCCAGGGGGCGCATACGGGGAGCTGTTTTTT. This sequence encodes CATSDPGGAYGELFF. The genes are TRBV24-1 and TRBJ2-2; 8 bases agree with TRBD1. With V trimmed by 3 bases and J by 7 bases, 6 bases remained unmatched. This CDR3 region has 15 residues. Germline assignment: CDR1 KGHDR and CDR2 SFDVKD.